This T cell receptor (beta chain) was sequenced for a study of OX40 agonist ivuxolimab in advanced cancers. Study-wide points: Dosing at 0.1 to 3.0 mg/kg was accompanied by clonal expansion of CD4+ and CD8+ blood T cells by week 6. Determination of antigen specificity was not performed for the expanded peripheral T cells.

A remark on this clone: Its antigen is as yet unknown.

The repertoire was sequenced with immunoSEQ multiplex PCR; TCRdb's copy has only in-frame clones and lacks some. The sample has about 100,000 clones; 80% to 95% are singletons. Sample: CD4+ or CD8+ T cells sorted from blood, taken in a trial of the OX40 agonist ivuxolimab. This clonotype was obtained from an adult with an advanced solid tumor such as melanoma, head and neck, liver or kidney cancer.

The CDR3 is CASSPGDRGRTEAFF. Here the CDR3 DNA reads TGCGCCAGCAGCCCAGGGGACAGGGGACGCACTGAAGCTTTCTTT. This sequence joins TRBV5-1 and TRBJ1-1, with 10 bases aligning to TRBD1. With 4 bases clipped from V and 4 bases from J, the junction kept 7 bases outside the gene matches. CDR3 length equals 15 residues. The germline gives CDR1 SGHRS, CDR2 YFSETQ. Full variable domain (missing parts from reference TRBV5-1 and TRBJ1-1): KAGVTQTPRYLIKTRGQQVTLSCSPISGHRSVSWYQQTPGQGLQFLFEYFSETQRNKGNFPGRFSGRQFSNSRSEMNVSTLELGDSALYLCASSPGDRGRTEAFFGQGTRLTVV.